Described below is a single TCR beta chain sequence and its context. The record originates from a study of blood T cell repertoires in COVID-19. Study background: Donors in the United States, Italy and Spain gave samples during acute or convalescent COVID-19. PBMCs, B-cell-depleted T cells, or T cells were the source of the cDNA or gDNA that made up the material.

As handled by the study authors: Estimated nucleated cell counts came from reference gene primer amplification. Libraries were prepared by immunoSEQ multiplex PCR; TCRdb keeps only in-frame clonotypes and omits some of them. D and trimming come from the DNA, and the V and J calls and clone size come from that table. The table has roughly 80,000 clones, around 91% seen once. Germline CDR1 SEHNR, CDR2 FQNEAQ (reference sequence). Deletions cut 0 bases from V and 2 bases from J, with 19 bases between. CDR3 size: 18 residues. This TCR came from a woman in her forties or fifties in a cohort sampled during active COVID-19. The sample taken for sequencing was peripheral blood. V gene TRBV7-9 combines with J gene TRBJ1-2, with D tentatively TRBD1 (5 bases). CDR3 sequence reads: CASSLAHRGGAPNYGYTF. DNA of the CDR3: TGTGCCAGCAGCTTAGCACATAGAGGAGGGGCGCCGAACTATGGCTACACCTTC.